Presented here are 3 T cell receptor beta chains from one specimen sequenced in a study of blood T cell repertoires in COVID-19. Only in-frame clones appear in the TCRdb table, and some are missing; sequencing was by immunoSEQ multiplex PCR. The sample holds some 160,000 clones, approximately 90% seen once. Sequencing was done on a sample of peripheral blood. The receptors derive from a man in his late teens or twenties with COVID-19, enrolled during active disease.

The rearrangement links TRBV27 to TRBJ2-5; maybe TRBD1 (8 bases). The V end lost 3 bases, the J end lost 4 bases, and 21 bases lay between the germline ends. The CDR3 totals 17 residues. CDR1 and CDR2 (germline): MNHEY, SMNVEV (reference sequence). DNA of the CDR3: TGTGCCAGCAGTTTGTCCCTCCCAGGGGGCGGGGGAGAGACCCAGTACTTC. Its protein product is CASSLSLPGGGGETQYF.

In this sample, this clone turned up a few times. V gene TRBV5-5 combines with J gene TRBJ1-2, with a weak D call TRBD1 (6 bases). V was cut by 4 bases and J by 5 bases, with 9 bases left in between. Looked up from germline, CDR1 is SGHKS and CDR2 is YYEKEE (reference sequence). The length of the CDR3 is 12 residues. The CDR3 DNA reads TGTGCCAGCAGCAGGGACATTTATGGCTACACCTTC. It specifies CASSRDIYGYTF. Complete variable domain (other parts from reference TRBV5-5 and TRBJ1-2): DAGVTQSPTHLIKTRGQQVTLRCSPISGHKSVSWYQQVLGQGPQFIFQYYEKEERGRGNFPDRFSARQFPNYSSELNVNALLLGDSALYLCASSRDIYGYTFGSGTRLTVV.

The chain employs TRBV28 and TRBJ1-2; 7 bases are shared with TRBD1. V was clipped by 5 bases and J by 2 bases; unmatched bases: 14. CDR3 size: 17 residues. CDR1 MDHEN and CDR2 SYDVKM come from the germline V gene. The CDR3 region is CASSTRQGLRLNYGYTF. As DNA, the CDR3 is TGTGCCAGCAGTACAAGACAGGGTCTACGACTAAACTATGGCTACACCTTC.